The clone carrying this T cell receptor (beta chain) was counted at least ten times. Germline CDR1 and CDR2: SGDLS and YYNGEE. There are 15 residues in the CDR3. V was trimmed by 0 bases and J by 3 bases, leaving 12 bases between them. The sample is drawn from a study of CD8 T cells in ankylosing spondylitis. For TCR beta, libraries came from quantitative 5'-RACE with molecular barcodes. TCRdb called the 5' RACE reads again in MiXCR, with one record for every CDR3 protein. The sample shows more than 35,000 distinct CDR3 sequences, 2.5% to 3% of them seen only once. The chain uses TRBV9 and TRBJ1-2; D remains ambiguous. Sequenced input: blood, either unsorted or a sorted T cell fraction (not recorded which). This receptor was obtained from a male donor with ankylosing spondylitis or in good health (not recorded which). CDR3 DNA sequence: TGTGCCAGCAGCGTAGACCAGGAGGGCCACTATGGCTACACCTTC. Translation gives CASSVDQEGHYGYTF.